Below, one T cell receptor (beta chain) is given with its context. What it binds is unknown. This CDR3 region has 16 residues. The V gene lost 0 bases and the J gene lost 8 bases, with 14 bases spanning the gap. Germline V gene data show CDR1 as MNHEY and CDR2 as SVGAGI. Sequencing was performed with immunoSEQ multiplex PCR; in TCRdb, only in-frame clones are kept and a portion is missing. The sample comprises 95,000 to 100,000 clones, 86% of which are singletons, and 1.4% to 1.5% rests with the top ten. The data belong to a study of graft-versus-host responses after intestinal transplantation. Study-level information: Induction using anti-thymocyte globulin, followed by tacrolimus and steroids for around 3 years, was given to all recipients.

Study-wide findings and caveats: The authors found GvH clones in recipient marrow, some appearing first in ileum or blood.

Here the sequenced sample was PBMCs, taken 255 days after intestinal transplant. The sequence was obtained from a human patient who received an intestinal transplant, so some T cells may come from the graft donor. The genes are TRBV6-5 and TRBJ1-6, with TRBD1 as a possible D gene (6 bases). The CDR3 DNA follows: TGTGCCAGCAGTTACTCGAGGGTTCACAGGGATTCACCCCTCCACTTT. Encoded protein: CASSYSRVHRDSPLHF.